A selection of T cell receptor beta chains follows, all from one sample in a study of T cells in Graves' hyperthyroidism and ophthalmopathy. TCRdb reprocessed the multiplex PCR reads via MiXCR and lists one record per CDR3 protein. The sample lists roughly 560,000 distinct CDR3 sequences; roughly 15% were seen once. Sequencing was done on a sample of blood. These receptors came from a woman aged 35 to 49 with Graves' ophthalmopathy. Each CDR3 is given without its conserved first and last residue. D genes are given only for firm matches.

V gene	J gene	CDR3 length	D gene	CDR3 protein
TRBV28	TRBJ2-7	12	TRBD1	ASSLTGIDYEQY
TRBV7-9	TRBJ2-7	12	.	ASSLTKAGAEQY
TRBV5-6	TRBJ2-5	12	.	ASSLAARPETQY
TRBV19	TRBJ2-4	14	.	ASSNPTGVAKNIQY
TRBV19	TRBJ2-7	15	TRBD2	ASSSAAGGDGSYEQY
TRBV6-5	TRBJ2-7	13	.	ASSYSPRGNYEQY
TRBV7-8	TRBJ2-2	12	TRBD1	ASSLRQGTGELF
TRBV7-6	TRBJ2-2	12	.	ASSLFSSTGELF
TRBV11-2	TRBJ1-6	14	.	ASSLFLGRGASPLH
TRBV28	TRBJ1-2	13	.	ASSGGGWAGYGYT
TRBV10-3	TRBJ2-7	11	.	AINRQGNYEQY
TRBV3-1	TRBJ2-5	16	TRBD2	ASSHHSVLLAGGETQY
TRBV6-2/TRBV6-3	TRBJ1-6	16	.	ASSYSNQALSYNSPLH
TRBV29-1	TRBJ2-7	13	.	SVEDRTEKAYEQY
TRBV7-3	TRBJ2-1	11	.	ASSPSPGSEQF
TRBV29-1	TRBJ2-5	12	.	SVIQSLWEETQY
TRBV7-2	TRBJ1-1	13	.	ASSLGMGAGTEAF
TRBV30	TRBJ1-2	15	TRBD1	AWSVLAGTGRPYGYT
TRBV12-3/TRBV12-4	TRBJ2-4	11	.	ASSDSHKNIQY